These 30 T cell receptor beta chains came from one sample sequenced in a study of graft-versus-host responses after intestinal transplantation. These receptors have no identified antigens. This table comes from immunoSEQ multiplex PCR, and its TCRdb copy is limited to in-frame clones, with some not included. The top ten hold more than 0.1% of the sample, which has more than 100,000 clones, approximately 92% seen once. The sample in question was unstimulated CD4+ T cells sorted from spleen or lymph node cells, obtained before intestinal transplant. The receptors were gathered from a human donor who received an intestinal transplant.

In this sample, this clone turned up once. The CDR3 nucleotides read TGTGCCAGCAGTTTTAGCGGGGGGAACACTGAAGCTTTCTTT. Its protein product is CASSFSGGNTEAFF. V and J are TRBV28 and TRBJ1-1, with D perhaps matching TRBD1 (5 bases). Deletions cut 3 bases from V and 1 base from J, with 9 bases between. This CDR3 spans 14 amino acids. The germline CDR1 and CDR2 sequences are MDHEN and SYDVKM.

The gene calls are TRBV18 and TRBJ2-3, with 8 bases identical to TRBD1. CDR3 length: 13 residues. Germline V lookup: CDR1 KGHSH, CDR2 LQKENI. The V gene end was trimmed by 3 bases and the J gene end by 14 bases; junction bases not matched to a gene: 10. The CDR3 DNA follows: TGTGCCAGCTCACCTCCTGACAGGGGTCGTATGTATTTT. This translates into CASSPPDRGRMYF.

The table lists this clone with a count of one. The genes are TRBV2 and TRBJ2-7; D is unclear. V was shortened by 6 bases and J by 0 bases, with 6 bases between the two germline ends. This CDR3 has 12 residues. Germline CDR1 SNHLY, CDR2 FYNNEI. CDR3 amino acids: CASRTVSYEQYF. In DNA form, the CDR3 reads TGTGCCAGCAGAACAGTCTCCTACGAGCAGTACTTC.

The chain couples TRBV14 to TRBJ2-1, with D tentatively TRBD2 (6 bases). The CDR3 contains 20 residues. Trimming removed 2 bases from V and 4 bases from J, with 27 bases in between. The germline V gene has CDR1 SGHDN and CDR2 FVKESK. The CDR3 loop is CASSQTGDPIAAIGYNEQFF. The CDR3 nucleotides are TGTGCCAGCAGCCAAACGGGGGACCCCATAGCGGCCATTGGATACAATGAGCAGTTCTTC. The full variable domain, completed using reference TRBV14 and TRBJ2-1, is EAGVTQFPSHSVIEKGQTVTLRCDPISGHDNLYWYRRVMGKEIKFLLHFVKESKQDESGMPNNRFLAERTGGTYSTLKVQPAELEDSGVYFCASSQTGDPIAAIGYNEQFFGPGTRLTVL.

The gene calls are TRBV6-5 and TRBJ2-1; 10 nucleotides agree with TRBD1. This CDR3 is built from 14 residues. Germline loops: CDR1 MNHEY, CDR2 SVGAGI. The V segment lost 6 bases and the J segment 7 bases; nucleotides outside the gene matches: 6. DNA of the CDR3: TGTGCCAGCAGGCGGGACAGGGGAGTAAATGAGCAGTTCTTC. Its translation is CASRRDRGVNEQFF.

The gene calls are TRBV30 and TRBJ2-1; 11 bases fit TRBD2. Per germline, CDR1 GTSNPN and CDR2 SVGIG (reference sequence). With 7 bases clipped from V and 3 bases from J, the junction kept 8 bases outside the gene matches. This CDR3 comprises 15 residues. The CDR3 is CALRGGTSGYNEQFF. CDR3 bases: TGTGCCTTGAGAGGAGGGACTAGCGGCTACAATGAGCAGTTCTTC. The variable domain in full, with the rest retrieved from reference TRBV30 and TRBJ2-1, is SQTIHQWPATLVQPVGSPLSLECTVEGTSNPNLYWYRQAAGRGLQLLFYSVGIGQISSEVPQNLSASRPQDRQFILSSKKLLLSDSGFYLCALRGGTSGYNEQFFGPGTRLTVL.

The chain carries TRBV6-4 and TRBJ2-2, with D perhaps TRBD1 (7 bases). Germline V lookup: CDR1 MRHNA, CDR2 SNTAGT. Trimming stripped 3 bases from V and 1 base from J, with 18 bases between. This CDR3 has 18 residues. This CDR3 reads CASSEVGQAGMNTGELFF. In DNA form, the CDR3 reads TGTGCCAGCAGTGAAGTCGGACAGGCGGGAATGAACACCGGGGAGCTGTTTTTT.

This clone occurred once. The gene calls are TRBV27 and TRBJ2-7, with D hard to call. This CDR3 comprises 11 residues. Germline V gene lookup returns CDR1 MNHEY and CDR2 SMNVEV (reference sequence). The V and J ends lost 8 bases and 2 bases respectively, with 7 bases between them. The CDR3 loop reads CASGSPYEQYF. DNA for the CDR3: TGTGCCAGCGGGTCCCCCTACGAGCAGTACTTC.

The V gene is TRBV6-5, the J gene TRBJ2-3, with D possibly being TRBD1 (6 bases). Between the trimmed V and J ends, which lost 2 bases and 5 bases, there was a span of 11 bases. The CDR3 loop spans 14 amino acids. Germline loops: CDR1 MNHEY, CDR2 SVGAGI. The CDR3 spells CASSYDRFQDTQYF. The DNA of the CDR3 is TGTGCCAGCAGTTACGACAGGTTCCAAGATACGCAGTATTTT.

The genes are TRBV4-2 and TRBJ2-7; 9 nucleotides match TRBD2. Trimming took 6 bases from V and 6 from J; bases not matched to a gene: 18. The CDR3 extends over 17 amino acids. Germline CDR1 LGHNA, CDR2 YNFKEQ. CDR3 sequence reads: CASSNIAGAPLRSEQYF. In DNA, the CDR3 is TGTGCCAGCAGTAATATAGCGGGAGCCCCCCTCCGCTCCGAGCAGTACTTC.

The chain joins TRBV6-5 to TRBJ2-5; TRBD1 aligns across 10 bases. CDR1 MNHEY and CDR2 SVGAGI come from the germline V gene. The trim removed 2 bases at V and 5 bases at J, leaving 8 bases unmatched. This CDR3 is built from 16 residues. CDR3 sequence (DNA): TGTGCCAGCAGTTACAGCCGACGGACAGGGGGGGAGACCCAGTACTTC. Protein sequence: CASSYSRRTGGETQYF.

The V call is TRBV5-1, the J call TRBJ2-1; TRBD2 matches 8 bases. The junction had 2 bases not matched to a gene; V was cut back by 2 bases and J by 1 base. Germline V gives CDR1 SGHRS, CDR2 YFSETQ. The CDR3 loop spans 15 amino acids. This chain's CDR3 is CASSLREGSYNEQFF. CDR3 DNA: TGCGCCAGCAGCTTACGGGAGGGATCCTACAATGAGCAGTTCTTC.

The rearrangement joins TRBV30 to TRBJ2-1, with 9 bases fitting TRBD2. V lost 0 bases and J lost 6; bases outside the gene matches: 6. Germline V CDR1 and CDR2: GTSNPN, SVGIG (reference sequence). The CDR3 extends over 15 amino acids. The CDR3 DNA reads as TGTGCCTGGAGTGTACGCGGGAGGGTTAGCAATGAGCAGTTCTTC. Its protein is CAWSVRGRVSNEQFF.

This chain links TRBV28 with TRBJ2-5, with 7 nucleotides matching TRBD2. The junction had 19 bases not matched to a gene; V was cut back by 5 bases and J by 4 bases. The CDR3 covers 18 residues. In germline, CDR1 is MDHEN, CDR2 SYDVKM. CDR3: CASSPSGMAPVPPETQYF. The CDR3 DNA is TGTGCCAGCAGTCCCAGCGGGATGGCCCCCGTCCCCCCAGAGACCCAGTACTTC.

The rearrangement joins TRBV5-6 to TRBJ1-1; no reliable D call. The CDR3 runs 14 residues. Germline assignment: CDR1 SGHDT and CDR2 YYEEEE. Between the trimmed V and J ends, which lost 0 bases and 1 base, there was a span of 7 bases. In nucleotides, the CDR3 is TGTGCCAGCAGCTTGGTTGGAAGGAACACTGAAGCTTTCTTT. This translates into CASSLVGRNTEAFF.

The sample holds one count of this clone. V and J are TRBV19 and TRBJ2-6; D not resolved. Germline values: CDR1 LNHDA, CDR2 SQIVND (reference sequence). This CDR3 has 14 amino acids. V gave up 6 bases and J gave up 4 bases, with 10 bases separating them. CDR3 bases: TGTGCCAGTAGCCCCTTTGAGGGGGCCAACGTCCTGACTTTC. Amino acid sequence: CASSPFEGANVLTF.

The CDR3, as DNA: TGTGCCAGCAGTGAGGACGGTTATGGCTACACCTTC. Translating gives CASSEDGYGYTF. J is TRBJ1-2 and V is TRBV6-1; D not resolved. The CDR3 is 12 amino acids. Germline values: CDR1 MNHNS, CDR2 SASEGT. Trimming took 3 bases from V and 5 from J, leaving 7 bases between them.

This chain joins TRBV6-5 and TRBJ1-1, with a possible D match to TRBD1 (5 bases). This CDR3 comprises 13 residues. V was cut by 5 bases and J by 8 bases, with 15 bases left in between. Germline V gene lookup returns CDR1 MNHEY and CDR2 SVGAGI. The CDR3: CASSAPGTDEAFF. CDR3 nucleotide sequence: TGTGCCAGCAGTGCACCCGGGACCGACGAAGCTTTCTTT.

In this sample, this clone turned up a few times. The genes are TRBV5-8 and TRBJ1-2; possible D gene TRBD1, 5 bases. This CDR3 is 14 amino acids long. V was clipped by 4 bases and J by 6 bases, with 16 bases between them. Germline CDR1 SGHTS, CDR2 YDEGEE. CDR3 region: CASSDYVGADGYTF. As DNA, the CDR3 is TGTGCCAGCAGCGACTATGTAGGGGCGGATGGCTACACCTTC.

The chain combines TRBV4-2 with TRBJ1-1; D gene ambiguous. CDR1 is LGHNA, CDR2 YNFKEQ, per germline. CDR3 size: 14 residues. V was clipped by 6 bases and J by 1 base, with 12 bases between them. CDR3 bases: TGTGCCAGCAGGAAACTTACAGAGAACACTGAAGCTTTCTTT. Amino acids: CASRKLTENTEAFF.

The chain joins TRBV9 to TRBJ1-2; D uncertain. Germline values: CDR1 SGDLS, CDR2 YYNGEE. This CDR3 has 13 residues. Trimming took 0 bases from V and 7 from J, leaving 10 bases between them. CDR3 DNA sequence: TGTGCCAGCAGCGTAGGTTCCGAACGTGGCTACACCTTC. Its protein is CASSVGSERGYTF.

Only one count was recorded for this clone. The chain is built from TRBV7-9 and TRBJ2-3; 7 nucleotides agree with TRBD2. There are 17 residues in the CDR3. Germline lookup yields CDR1 SEHNR and CDR2 FQNEAQ (reference sequence). V trimming: 4 bases; J trimming: 2 bases; junction bases outside the gene matches: 12. DNA of the CDR3: TGTGCCAGCAGCTCCCGGCGGGAGACAGATGACACAGATACGCAGTATTTT. It yields the protein CASSSRRETDDTDTQYF.

The chain joins TRBV27 to TRBJ2-3; no definite D call. Trimming stripped 6 bases from V and 5 bases from J, with 15 bases between. Germline V gene lookup returns CDR1 MNHEY and CDR2 SMNVEV (reference sequence). The CDR3 loop spans 14 amino acids. CDR3 sequence reads: CASRSHTLGDTQYF. CDR3 bases: TGTGCCAGCAGATCTCACACCTTGGGAGATACGCAGTATTTT.

In nucleotides, the CDR3 is TGTGCCAGCAGTCGACAGGGCCGCACAGATACGCAGTATTTT. Amino acid sequence: CASSRQGRTDTQYF. The chain carries TRBV28 and TRBJ2-3; TRBD1 matches 7 bases. The CDR3 spans 14 residues. Unmatched junction bases numbered 3, after V lost 5 bases and J lost 1 base. Germline CDR1 is MDHEN and CDR2 is SYDVKM. Together with reference TRBV28 and TRBJ2-3, the CDR3 gives the full variable domain: DVKVTQSSRYLVKRTGEKVFLECVQDMDHENMFWYRQDPGLGLRLIYFSYDVKMKEKGDIPEGYSVSREKKERFSLILESASTNQTSMYLCASSRQGRTDTQYFGPGTRLTVL.

In its sample, this clone was seen once. Other DNA sequences within the sample encode an identical CDR3. This sequence joins TRBV9 and TRBJ2-4; possibly TRBD2 for D (6 bases). The CDR3 is 17 amino acids. Trimming pared 3 bases from V and 0 bases from J, leaving 16 bases between. Germline CDR1 reads SGDLS; CDR2 reads YYNGEE. The chain's CDR3 is CASSAGTPNLAKNIQYF. CDR3 sequence (DNA): TGTGCCAGCAGCGCCGGGACTCCCAATCTAGCCAAAAACATTCAGTACTTC.

The V call is TRBV9, the J call TRBJ2-7; TRBD2 matches at 13 bases. Germline lookup yields CDR1 SGDLS and CDR2 YYNGEE. Trimming cost V 2 bases and J 11 bases; bases outside gene matches: 7. The CDR3 is 14 residues long. The DNA for the CDR3 is TGTGCCAGCAGCGTCGCCGGGACTAGCGGGACAAAGTACTTC. It is translated as CASSVAGTSGTKYF.

The chain has TRBV6-5 and TRBJ2-7; a weak D match, TRBD1 (6 bases). The V gene lost 2 bases and the J gene lost 6 bases, with 11 bases spanning the gap. CDR3 length equals 13 residues. The germline gives CDR1 MNHEY, CDR2 SVGAGI. The CDR3 loop is CASSYSGQREQYF. The CDR3 DNA reads TGTGCCAGCAGTTACAGCGGACAGCGCGAGCAGTACTTC.

This clone was seen a single time. The chain recombines TRBV30 with TRBJ2-7; D remains ambiguous. Between the trimmed V and J ends, which lost 0 bases and 2 bases, there was a span of 11 bases. This CDR3 is 14 amino acids long. In germline, CDR1 is GTSNPN, CDR2 SVGIG (reference sequence). CDR3 residues: CAWSVDSGAYEQYF. CDR3 coding DNA: TGTGCCTGGAGTGTAGATTCTGGAGCCTACGAGCAGTACTTC.

V and J are TRBV30 and TRBJ1-3; D possibly corresponds to TRBD1 (5 bases). Germline V gives CDR1 GTSNPN, CDR2 SVGIG (reference sequence). The CDR3 runs 14 residues. Trimming took 0 bases from V and 2 from J, leaving 8 bases between them. CDR3 sequence reads: CAWSVRGTGNTIYF. The CDR3 coding sequence is TGTGCCTGGAGTGTTAGGGGAACTGGAAACACCATATATTTT.

This sequence joins TRBV5-4 and TRBJ2-5, with 13 bases aligning to TRBD2. The V gene's germline CDR1 is SGHNT and CDR2 YYREEE (reference sequence). The CDR3 is 18 residues long. V dropped 2 bases and J dropped 5; count of bases not matched to a gene: 12. For the CDR3, the DNA is TGTGCCAGCAGCTTTGTATTCGGGACTAGCGGGAAGGGGGAGACCCAGTACTTC. The encoded protein is CASSFVFGTSGKGETQYF.